Listed below are T cell receptor beta chains from one sample, sequenced in a study of T cell responses to AZD1222 COVID-19 vaccine. Sequenced by immunoSEQ multiplex PCR; TCRdb stores in-frame clones only, minus some. The table records over 120,000 clones, over 90% of them present only once. Sequencing used peripheral blood, obtained on day 0 of AZD1222 vaccination. The receptor source for this set is an adult in good health. Each CDR3 is given with its conserved first and last residue. A D gene is named only where the DNA matches it firmly. Size is stated for part of the rows, as once, few or many counts, or as a class when the clone is expanded.

CDR3nt | CDR3aa | d_gene | v_gene | abundance | j_gene
TGTGCCACCAGTGAGGGTAGGCGGGCTAGCACAGATACGCAGTATTTT | CATSEGRRASTDTQYF | NA | TRBV24-1 | NA | TRBJ2-3
TGTGCCAGCCCTAAGACAGGGTTTGAGGAGACCCAGTACTTC | CASPKTGFEETQYF | TRBD1 | TRBV27 | NA | TRBJ2-5
TGTGCCAGCTCACCAGGGGAAGATCATGAAAAACTGTTTTTT | CASSPGEDHEKLFF | NA | TRBV18 | once | TRBJ1-4
TGTGCCAGCAGTGAAACCCCCCGGACCACTGAAGCTTTCTTT | CASSETPRTTEAFF | NA | TRBV2 | NA | TRBJ1-1
TGTGCCAGCAGCCCCGGAGCTAGCGGGAGGAGAGAGACCCAGTACTTC | CASSPGASGRRETQYF | TRBD2 | TRBV7-3 | few | TRBJ2-5
TGTGCCAGCAGCTTAAACTGGGATTATGGCACCGGGGAGCTGTTTTTT | CASSLNWDYGTGELFF | NA | TRBV7-3 | few | TRBJ2-2
TGTGCCAGCAGTTACTCGAGGGACAGAGAAAACACTGAAGCTTTCTTT | CASSYSRDRENTEAFF | TRBD1 | TRBV6-5 | NA | TRBJ1-1
TGTGCCAGCATCGTCGACAGGAGTTCACCCCTCCACTTT | CASIVDRSSPLHF | NA | TRBV2 | NA | TRBJ1-6
TGTGCCAGCAGCTACGCCGGGGAGCTGTTTTTT | CASSYAGELFF | NA | TRBV7-9 | NA | TRBJ2-2
TGCGCCAGCAGCTTCTCTCAGCCGAACACTGAAGCTTTCTTT | CASSFSQPNTEAFF | NA | TRBV5-1 | NA | TRBJ1-1
TGTGCTAGCAGCTCGGCCGGGACAAAGGGAGAGACCCAGTACTTC | CASSSAGTKGETQYF | NA | TRBV7-7 | NA | TRBJ2-5
TGTGCCAGCAGTTACTCAGTTCGACAGGGCGACTATGGCTACACCTTC | CASSYSVRQGDYGYTF | TRBD1 | TRBV6-5 | NA | TRBJ1-2
TGTGCCAGCAGCCAGGGACACCGGTCCTATGGCTACACCTTC | CASSQGHRSYGYTF | NA | TRBV5-4 | once | TRBJ1-2
TGTGCCAGTAGTATGGGGGATACGCAGTATTTT | CASSMGDTQYF | NA | TRBV19 | NA | TRBJ2-3
TGTGCCAGCAGCCCACCAGGGGGGGCGGGTACTGAAGCTTTCTTT | CASSPPGGAGTEAFF | TRBD1 | TRBV7-9 | NA | TRBJ1-1
TGTGCCAGCAGCTTAAATGTGGAAAAACTGTTTTTT | CASSLNVEKLFF | NA | TRBV7-9 | NA | TRBJ1-4